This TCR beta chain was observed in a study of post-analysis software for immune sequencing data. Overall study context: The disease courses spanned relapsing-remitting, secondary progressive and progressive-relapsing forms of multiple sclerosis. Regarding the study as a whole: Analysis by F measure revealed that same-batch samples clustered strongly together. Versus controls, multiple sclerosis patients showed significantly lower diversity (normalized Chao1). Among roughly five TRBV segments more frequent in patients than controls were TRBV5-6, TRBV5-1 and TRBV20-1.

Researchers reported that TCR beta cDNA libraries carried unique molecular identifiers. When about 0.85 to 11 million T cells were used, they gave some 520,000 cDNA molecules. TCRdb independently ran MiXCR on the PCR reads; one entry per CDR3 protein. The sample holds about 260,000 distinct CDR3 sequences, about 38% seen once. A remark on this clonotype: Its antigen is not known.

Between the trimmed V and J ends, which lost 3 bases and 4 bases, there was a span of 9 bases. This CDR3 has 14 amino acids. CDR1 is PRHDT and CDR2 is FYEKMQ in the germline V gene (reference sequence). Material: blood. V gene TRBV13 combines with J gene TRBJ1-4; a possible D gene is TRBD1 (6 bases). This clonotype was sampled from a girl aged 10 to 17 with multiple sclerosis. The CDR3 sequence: CASSLNRVNEKLFF. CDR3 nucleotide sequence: TGTGCCAGCAGCTTGAACAGGGTTAATGAAAAACTGTTTTTT.